Listed below are T cell receptor beta chains from one sample, sequenced in a study of early T cells in non-severe SARS-CoV-2 infection. TCRdb used MiXCR to reprocess the 5' RACE reads, holding one entry per CDR3 protein. The sample consists of tens of thousands of distinct CDR3 sequences, roughly 15% of them appearing once. This specimen was whole blood, taken at baseline. The source is an adult who was a healthcare worker with PCR-confirmed SARS-CoV-2 infection or an uninfected control (not recorded which). CDR3s include the opening cysteine and the closing phenylalanine or tryptophan. Fields, in order: V gene, D gene, clone size, J gene, CDR3 protein, CDR3 DNA. D genes are given only for firm matches. Clone size is not always given. Where it is, it says once, few, many or a class for expanded clones.

v_call: TRBV27; d_call: .; clone_size: few; j_call: TRBJ1-1; cdr3_aa: CASSLYGQRSEAFF; cdr3_nt: TGTGCCAGCAGTTTATACGGACAGAGGTCTGAAGCTTTCTTT
v_call: TRBV11-2; d_call: .; clone_size: .; j_call: TRBJ2-4; cdr3_aa: CASSLDLAGNIQYF; cdr3_nt: TGTGCCAGCAGCTTAGATCTTGCGGGAAACATTCAGTACTTC
v_call: TRBV15; d_call: .; clone_size: few; j_call: TRBJ1-4; cdr3_aa: CATSRDHAGSNEKLFF; cdr3_nt: TGTGCCACCAGCAGAGATCACGCGGGGAGTAATGAAAAACTGTTTTTT
v_call: TRBV6-5; d_call: .; clone_size: few; j_call: TRBJ2-5; cdr3_aa: CASSYEGRIQETQYF; cdr3_nt: TGTGCCAGCAGTTACGAGGGACGGATCCAAGAGACCCAGTACTTC
v_call: TRBV11-3; d_call: TRBD2; clone_size: .; j_call: TRBJ2-5; cdr3_aa: CASSSSGSRETQYF; cdr3_nt: TGTGCCAGCAGCTCGAGCGGGAGTAGAGAGACCCAGTACTTC
v_call: TRBV5-8; d_call: TRBD1; clone_size: .; j_call: TRBJ1-1; cdr3_aa: CASRLDRHLPAFF; cdr3_nt: TGTGCCAGCAGATTGGACAGGCACCTTCCGGCTTTCTTT
v_call: TRBV2; d_call: .; clone_size: many; j_call: TRBJ2-2; cdr3_aa: CASSSANTGELFF; cdr3_nt: TGTGCCAGCAGTTCGGCGAACACCGGGGAGCTGTTTTTT
v_call: TRBV30; d_call: TRBD1; clone_size: few; j_call: TRBJ1-6; cdr3_aa: CAWSGQGKAPLHF; cdr3_nt: TGTGCCTGGAGTGGACAGGGGAAGGCCCCCCTCCACTTT
v_call: TRBV2; d_call: TRBD1; clone_size: .; j_call: TRBJ1-1; cdr3_aa: CASSDFRTGITEAFF; cdr3_nt: TGTGCCAGCAGTGACTTCCGGACAGGGATCACTGAAGCTTTCTTT
v_call: TRBV7-9; d_call: TRBD1; clone_size: many; j_call: TRBJ2-7; cdr3_aa: CASSLAPTGTGGDEQYF; cdr3_nt: TGTGCCAGCAGCTTAGCGCCCACCGGGACAGGGGGGGACGAGCAGTACTTC
v_call: TRBV14; d_call: TRBD1; clone_size: many; j_call: TRBJ2-5; cdr3_aa: CASSQGQGLETQYF; cdr3_nt: TGTGCCAGCAGCCAGGGACAGGGTCTCGAGACCCAGTACTTC
v_call: TRBV6-5; d_call: TRBD2; clone_size: many; j_call: TRBJ2-7; cdr3_aa: CASRLAGHYEQYF; cdr3_nt: TGTGCCAGCCGACTAGCGGGTCACTACGAGCAGTACTTC
v_call: TRBV12-3/TRBV12-4; d_call: .; clone_size: .; j_call: TRBJ1-1; cdr3_aa: CASSLPGTGNTEAFF; cdr3_nt: TGTGCCAGCAGTTTACCGGGGACGGGGAACACTGAAGCTTTCTTT
v_call: TRBV28; d_call: .; clone_size: .; j_call: TRBJ1-6; cdr3_aa: CASSLSAGGGYNSPLHF; cdr3_nt: TGTGCCAGCAGTTTATCGGCAGGAGGGGGCTATAATTCACCCCTCCACTTT
v_call: TRBV27; d_call: .; clone_size: many; j_call: TRBJ2-1; cdr3_aa: CASSPAQSEQFF; cdr3_nt: TGTGCCAGCAGTCCCGCCCAGAGTGAGCAGTTCTTC
v_call: TRBV28; d_call: TRBD1; clone_size: many; j_call: TRBJ1-3; cdr3_aa: CASWAGGYGNTIYF; cdr3_nt: TGTGCCAGCTGGGCAGGGGGTTATGGAAACACCATATATTTT
v_call: TRBV20-1; d_call: .; clone_size: many; j_call: TRBJ2-6; cdr3_aa: CSARDGASGANVLTF; cdr3_nt: TGCAGTGCTAGAGATGGGGCCTCTGGGGCCAACGTCCTGACTTTC
v_call: TRBV29-1; d_call: .; clone_size: few; j_call: TRBJ1-2; cdr3_aa: CSVEVQELLYGYTF; cdr3_nt: TGCAGCGTTGAGGTCCAGGAACTCCTCTATGGCTACACCTTC
v_call: TRBV6-5; d_call: .; clone_size: many; j_call: TRBJ2-1; cdr3_aa: CASRSIDVGEQFF; cdr3_nt: TGTGCCAGCAGGTCCATCGACGTTGGTGAGCAGTTCTTC
v_call: TRBV7-8; d_call: TRBD2; clone_size: .; j_call: TRBJ2-7; cdr3_aa: CASSLQAGLNYEQYF; cdr3_nt: TGTGCCAGCAGCCTCCAGGCGGGACTAAACTACGAGCAGTACTTC
v_call: TRBV5-5; d_call: .; clone_size: few; j_call: TRBJ2-2; cdr3_aa: CASSPGFRFRIRELFF; cdr3_nt: TGTGCCAGCAGCCCAGGTTTCAGATTCCGCATAAGGGAGCTGTTTTTT
v_call: TRBV29-1; d_call: .; clone_size: .; j_call: TRBJ2-7; cdr3_aa: CSVELTLDRPGEQYF; cdr3_nt: TGCAGCGTTGAACTCACTCTGGACCGTCCGGGCGAGCAGTACTTC
v_call: TRBV24-1; d_call: .; clone_size: .; j_call: TRBJ2-3; cdr3_aa: CATSDLARIYSTDTQYF; cdr3_nt: TGTGCCACCAGTGATTTGGCCCGCATTTATAGCACAGATACGCAGTATTTT
v_call: TRBV18; d_call: .; clone_size: many; j_call: TRBJ2-3; cdr3_aa: CASSPFTGALTDTQYF; cdr3_nt: TGTGCCAGCTCACCCTTTACGGGAGCACTCACAGATACGCAGTATTTT
v_call: TRBV28; d_call: TRBD1; clone_size: .; j_call: TRBJ2-1; cdr3_aa: CASSPGGASGYNEQFF; cdr3_nt: TGTGCCAGCAGCCCAGGGGGTGCCTCGGGCTACAATGAGCAGTTCTTC